This T cell receptor (beta chain) was sequenced for a study of T cell repertoires in cytomegalovirus infection. Across the whole study: Indications of both CMV infection and matching HLA type were provided by public TCR beta signatures. The study, taken as a whole, reports: Within the response measured ex vivo, HLA-C-restricted CMV-specific TCR beta clonotypes were dominant.

The ends were cut back, 6 bases at V and 2 bases at J, with 18 bases in the middle. The CDR3 runs 16 residues. Germline CDR1 and CDR2: SGHTA and FQGNSA. Many counts were recorded for this clonotype. The antigen remains unidentified. TCRdb processed the reads anew with MiXCR; each CDR3 protein has one entry. The top ten hold 4.3% of the sample, which has under 350,000 distinct CDR3 sequences, around a tenth seen once. Sequences were obtained from PBMCs. V gene TRBV7-2 combines with J gene TRBJ2-3, with a weak D call TRBD2 (7 bases). This sequence originates from a human donor in good health (CMV status not recorded). Some clones in this sample may be carry-over from other donors' samples. CDR3 protein: CASRGGGGLATDTQYF. For the CDR3, the DNA is TGTGCCAGCAGGGGAGGGGGGGGACTTGCCACAGATACGCAGTATTTT.